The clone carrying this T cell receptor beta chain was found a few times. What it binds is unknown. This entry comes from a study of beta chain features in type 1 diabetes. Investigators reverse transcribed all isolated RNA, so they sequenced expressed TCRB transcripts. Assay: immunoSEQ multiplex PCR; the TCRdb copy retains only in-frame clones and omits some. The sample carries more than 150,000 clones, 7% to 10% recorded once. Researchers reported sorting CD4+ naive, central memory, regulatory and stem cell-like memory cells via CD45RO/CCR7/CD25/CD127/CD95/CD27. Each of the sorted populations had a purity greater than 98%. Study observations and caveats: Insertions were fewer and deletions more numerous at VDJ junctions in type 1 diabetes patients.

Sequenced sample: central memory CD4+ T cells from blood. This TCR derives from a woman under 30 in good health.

CDR3: CASSLTSGANVLTF. CDR3 nucleotides: TGTGCCAGCAGCTTAACTTCTGGGGCCAACGTCCTGACTTTC. The V and J genes are TRBV7-9 and TRBJ2-6; D unresolved. Per germline, CDR1 SEHNR and CDR2 FQNEAQ (reference sequence). V lost 2 bases and J 1 base, leaving 3 bases between the germline ends. There are 14 residues in the CDR3.